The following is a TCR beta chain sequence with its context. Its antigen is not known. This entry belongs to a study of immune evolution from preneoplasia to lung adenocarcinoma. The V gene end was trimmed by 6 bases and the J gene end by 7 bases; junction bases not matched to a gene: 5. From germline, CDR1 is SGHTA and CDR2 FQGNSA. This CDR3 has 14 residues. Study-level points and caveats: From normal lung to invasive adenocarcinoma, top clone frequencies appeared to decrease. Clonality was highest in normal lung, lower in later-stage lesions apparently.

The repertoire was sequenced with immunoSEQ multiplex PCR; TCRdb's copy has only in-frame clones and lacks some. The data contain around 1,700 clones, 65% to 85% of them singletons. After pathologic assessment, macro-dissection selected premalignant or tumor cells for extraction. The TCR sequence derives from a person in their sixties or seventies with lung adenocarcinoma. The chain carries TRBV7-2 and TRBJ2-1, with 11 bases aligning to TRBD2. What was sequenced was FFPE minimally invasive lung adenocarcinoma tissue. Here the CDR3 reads CASRTSGAENEQFF. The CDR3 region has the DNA TGTGCCAGCAGGACTAGCGGGGCGGAGAATGAGCAGTTCTTC. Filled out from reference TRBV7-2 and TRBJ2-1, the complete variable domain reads GAGVSQSPSNKVTEKGKDVELRCDPISGHTALYWYRQSLGQGLEFLIYFQGNSAPDKSGLPSDRFSAERTGGSVSTLTIQRTQQEDSAVYLCASRTSGAENEQFFGPGTRLTVL.